The entry below gives a single T cell receptor beta chain sequence along with its context. A much larger clone sits a single nucleotide away, making a read error possible. During its preparation, the TCRbeta library received unique molecular identifiers. MiXCR, applied by TCRdb to the PCR reads, yields one record per CDR3 protein. Of 120,000 or so distinct CDR3 sequences detected, 10% to 13% appear once; the ten largest clones hold around 8.2%. Germline V CDR1 and CDR2: LGHNA, YSLEER. The CDR3 is 18 residues long. The sample belongs to a study of T-cell reconstitution after alpha-beta-depleted transplantation in children.

The receptor was isolated from a human donor who donated a stem cell graft to a child with acute lymphoblastic leukemia. This chain connects TRBV4-3 to TRBJ2-7, with TRBD2 matching 11 bases. The source was PBMCs from the stem cell graft donor, collected from the stem cell graft. The CDR3 sequence is CSSSPGTSGTRRSYEQYF. The CDR3, as DNA: TGCTCCAGCAGCCCCGGGACTAGCGGAACTCGGAGGTCCTACGAGCAGTACTTC.